Following are 29 T cell receptor beta chains from one sample sequenced in a study of blood T cell repertoires in COVID-19. Repertoires were generated with immunoSEQ multiplex PCR, while TCRdb's copy carries only in-frame clones and drops some. The sample holds approximately 670,000 clones, 85% to 90% seen once. Sequencing input: peripheral blood. All receptors come from a young woman with acute or convalescent COVID-19.

The V gene is TRBV19, the J gene TRBJ1-4; weak D call: TRBD1 (5 bases). The germline V gene has CDR1 LNHDA and CDR2 SQIVND (reference sequence). The CDR3 consists of 14 residues. Trimming removed 6 bases at V and 4 bases at J, with 12 bases between. The DNA for the CDR3 is TGTGCCAGTAGCTCATCGGGGGGTAATGAAAAACTGTTTTTT. This encodes CASSSSGGNEKLFF.

This chain joins TRBV5-4 and TRBJ1-2, with 7 bases aligning to TRBD1. The CDR3 has 19 amino acids. V was pared by 3 bases and J by 3 bases, with 20 bases of the junction left unmatched. Germline V gene data show CDR1 as SGHNT and CDR2 as YYREEE (reference sequence). CDR3 amino acids: CASSYNILRQGGQDYGYTF. The CDR3 DNA is TGTGCCAGCAGCTACAACATCTTGAGACAGGGCGGGCAGGACTATGGCTACACCTTC.

V usage is TRBV7-2 and J usage is TRBJ2-7; TRBD2 is a possible D gene (5 bases). The CDR3 is made up of 17 amino acids. Trimming removed 5 bases from V and 3 bases from J, with 23 bases in between. Germline CDR1 SGHTA, CDR2 FQGNSA. The CDR3 sequence: CASSPRLDSRSLYEQYF. CDR3 coding DNA: TGTGCCAGCAGCCCGCGCCTGGACTCCAGGTCCCTCTACGAGCAGTACTTC.

The V gene is TRBV28, the J gene TRBJ1-2; TRBD1 agrees at 8 bases. In germline, CDR1 is MDHEN, CDR2 SYDVKM. J lost 7 bases, V lost 7 bases, and 17 bases had no gene match. CDR3 length equals 16 residues. The CDR3 reads CASTPPGITGGGGYTF. In DNA form, the CDR3 reads TGTGCCAGCACCCCTCCTGGTATAACAGGGGGGGGTGGCTACACCTTC.

The rearrangement links TRBV7-9 to TRBJ2-7, with D tentatively TRBD1 (6 bases). CDR3 length: 13 amino acids. Trimming took off 2 bases at V and 5 bases at J, with 10 bases between the two ends. Germline loops: CDR1 SEHNR, CDR2 FQNEAQ (reference sequence). CDR3 protein: CASSLQGFHEQYF. As DNA, the CDR3 is TGTGCCAGCAGCTTACAGGGGTTCCACGAGCAGTACTTC.

This chain connects TRBV18 to TRBJ2-3; TRBD1 might be the D (5 bases). The CDR3 totals 12 residues. In germline, CDR1 is KGHSH, CDR2 LQKENI. V dropped 6 bases and J dropped 4 bases, with 8 bases sitting between them. CDR3 DNA sequence: TGTGCCAGCTCCGCAGGGCCAGATACGCAGTATTTT. The encoded protein is CASSAGPDTQYF.

This chain links TRBV7-9 with TRBJ2-1; no clear D. Germline loops: CDR1 SEHNR, CDR2 FQNEAQ (reference sequence). The CDR3 is 12 residues long. Deletions cut 3 bases from V and 4 bases from J, with 4 bases between. In nucleotides, the CDR3 is TGTGCCAGCAGCTTTCAATACAATGAGCAGTTCTTC. It codes for CASSFQYNEQFF.

The chain couples TRBV7-9 to TRBJ2-7, with 11 bases aligning to TRBD2. The germline V gene encodes CDR1 SEHNR and CDR2 FQNEAQ (reference sequence). The CDR3 sequence is 14 residues long. V trimming: 4 bases; J trimming: 5 bases; junction bases outside the gene matches: 4. As DNA, the CDR3 is TGTGCCAGCAGCTCTGGGACTAGCGGCGACGAGCAGTACTTC. Its protein is CASSSGTSGDEQYF.

This chain links TRBV5-1 with TRBJ2-7, with 11 bases aligning to TRBD1. Germline V gives CDR1 SGHRS, CDR2 YFSETQ. The length of the CDR3 is 18 residues. V was clipped by 0 bases and J by 6 bases; unmatched bases: 14. The CDR3 loop reads CASSLVEALGGQGGEQYF. As DNA, the CDR3 is TGCGCCAGCAGCTTGGTGGAGGCCCTAGGGGGACAGGGGGGCGAGCAGTACTTC. Looking up the rest from reference TRBV5-1 and TRBJ2-7 gives the full variable domain: KAGVTQTPRYLIKTRGQQVTLSCSPISGHRSVSWYQQTPGQGLQFLFEYFSETQRNKGNFPGRFSGRQFSNSRSEMNVSTLELGDSALYLCASSLVEALGGQGGEQYFGPGTRLTVT.

This clone was counted only a few times. Other DNA sequences in the sample encode the same CDR3. The chain carries TRBV6-4 and TRBJ2-2; 11 bases map to TRBD1. Losses at the gene ends were 6 bases for V and 4 bases for J; bases not matched to a gene: 4. The germline gives CDR1 MRHNA, CDR2 SNTAGT. This CDR3 spans 15 amino acids. CDR3 bases: TGTGCCAGCAGCGGGACAGGGGGTAGCACCGGGGAGCTGTTTTTT. It specifies CASSGTGGSTGELFF.

V and J are TRBV28 and TRBJ2-3, with D possibly TRBD2 on 5 matching bases. The V gene lost 4 bases and the J gene lost 7 bases, with 9 bases spanning the gap. The CDR3 consists of 12 residues. Germline V gives CDR1 MDHEN, CDR2 SYDVKM. The CDR3 DNA reads TGTGCCAGCAGTTGGACTGTCAATACGCAGTATTTT. It specifies CASSWTVNTQYF.

The CDR3 DNA is TGTGCCACCAGCAGAGAACTAGGGGGCGACTATGGCTACACCTTC. Translating gives CATSRELGGDYGYTF. The J gene is TRBJ1-2, the V gene TRBV15, with 7 bases lining up with TRBD1. J was trimmed by 3 bases and V by 0 bases; bases with no gene match: 4. This CDR3 has 15 residues. Germline V gives CDR1 LNHNV, CDR2 YYDKDF (reference sequence). Variable domain in full (rest from reference TRBV15 and TRBJ1-2): DAMVIQNPRYQVTQFGKPVTLSCSQTLNHNVMYWYQQKSSQAPKLLFHYYDKDFNNEADTPDNFQSRRPNTSFCFLDIRSPGLGDTAMYLCATSRELGGDYGYTFGSGTRLTVV.

The J gene is TRBJ1-2, the V gene TRBV6-5; TRBD1 is a possible D gene (5 bases). The V and J ends lost 4 bases and 9 bases respectively, with 15 bases between them. Germline assignment: CDR1 MNHEY and CDR2 SVGAGI. The CDR3 is made up of 13 amino acids. The DNA of the CDR3 is TGTGCCAGCAGTTCGCACAGGTTAATAAGCTACACCTTC. Residues: CASSSHRLISYTF.

The V call is TRBV19, the J call TRBJ2-7; D possibly corresponds to TRBD1 (6 bases). The CDR3 is made up of 16 amino acids. Looked up from germline, CDR1 is LNHDA and CDR2 is SQIVND (reference sequence). With 8 bases removed from V and 2 bases from J, the gap between germline ends came to 22 bases. DNA for the CDR3: TGTGCCAGTGGCCAGGCGCAGGACAGAGTCGCCTACGAGCAGTACTTC. It is translated as CASGQAQDRVAYEQYF.

V usage is TRBV7-2 and J usage is TRBJ2-1, with 9 bases aligning to TRBD2. V shed 2 bases, J shed 6 bases, and the junction held 2 bases outside the gene matches. This CDR3 spans 14 amino acids. The germline CDR1 and CDR2 sequences are SGHTA and FQGNSA. CDR3 in amino acids: CASSLRRGGNEQFF. The DNA for the CDR3 is TGTGCCAGCAGCTTAAGGCGGGGGGGCAATGAGCAGTTCTTC.

CDR3 sequence reads: CAWRQGRYNSPLHF. The CDR3 DNA is TGTGCCTGGAGACAGGGAAGGTATAATTCACCCCTCCACTTT. This rearrangement joins TRBV30 to TRBJ1-6, with D possibly TRBD1 on 6 matching bases. The CDR3 runs 14 residues. Germline CDR1 reads GTSNPN; CDR2 reads SVGIG (reference sequence). Trimming removed 3 bases at V and 4 bases at J, with 10 bases between.

This sequence joins TRBV7-2 and TRBJ2-1; 11 positions agree with TRBD2. The CDR3 has 15 amino acids. V trimming: 5 bases; J trimming: 5 bases; junction bases outside the gene matches: 5. The V gene's germline CDR1 is SGHTA and CDR2 FQGNSA. Here the CDR3 reads CASSISGGAHNEQFF. The CDR3 bases are TGTGCCAGCAGCATTAGCGGGGGGGCCCACAATGAGCAGTTCTTC. Full variable domain (remainder filled in from reference TRBV7-2 and TRBJ2-1): GAGVSQSPSNKVTEKGKDVELRCDPISGHTALYWYRQSLGQGLEFLIYFQGNSAPDKSGLPSDRFSAERTGGSVSTLTIQRTQQEDSAVYLCASSISGGAHNEQFFGPGTRLTVL.

The chain recombines TRBV12-3 or TRBV12-4 with TRBJ1-2; no reliable D call. Trimming left V 4 bases short and J 7 bases short, with 10 bases between. CDR3 length: 12 residues. CDR3 DNA: TGTGCCAGCAGTTACGGTCGAGGTGGCTACACCTTC. Encoded protein: CASSYGRGGYTF.

The chain is built from TRBV5-1 and TRBJ2-2, with 8 nucleotides matching TRBD1. The CDR3 covers 15 residues. Germline-derived CDR1 and CDR2 are SGHRS and YFSETQ. V dropped 3 bases and J dropped 1; count of bases not matched to a gene: 2. The CDR3 protein is CASSSTGENTGELFF. The CDR3 DNA is TGCGCCAGCAGCTCGACAGGGGAGAACACCGGGGAGCTGTTTTTT. The entire variable domain, with the rest obtained from reference TRBV5-1 and TRBJ2-2, is as follows: KAGVTQTPRYLIKTRGQQVTLSCSPISGHRSVSWYQQTPGQGLQFLFEYFSETQRNKGNFPGRFSGRQFSNSRSEMNVSTLELGDSALYLCASSSTGENTGELFFGEGSRLTVL.

The V gene is TRBV6-5, the J gene TRBJ1-2; possible D gene TRBD1, 5 bases. CDR1 is MNHEY and CDR2 is SVGAGI in the germline V gene. Trimming cost V 0 bases and J 1 base, with 9 bases left between them. This CDR3 spans 15 amino acids. Written as DNA, the CDR3 is TGTGCCAGCAGTTACTCGAGGACACTTAACTATGGCTACACCTTC. This translates into CASSYSRTLNYGYTF.

Concerning this clone: This may come from a read error, since a much larger clone is one base off. The sample contains more than one DNA sequence encoding this CDR3. V usage is TRBV6-5 and J usage is TRBJ1-1, with TRBD1 matching over 8 bases. J lost 1 base, V lost 6 bases, and 4 bases had no gene match. Germline CDR1 and CDR2: MNHEY and SVGAGI. CDR3 length equals 14 residues. CDR3 DNA: TGTGCCAGCAGCCCGACAGGGGAGAACACTGAAGCTTTCTTT. Translating gives CASSPTGENTEAFF.

The V call is TRBV7-2, the J call TRBJ2-3; perhaps TRBD2 as D (6 bases). CDR1 and CDR2 from the germline V gene are SGHTA and FQGNSA. This CDR3 region has 15 residues. V shed 1 base and J shed 1 base, with 9 bases lying between them. The CDR3 DNA reads TGTGCCAGCAGCTTAGACAAGCGGGGCACAGATACGCAGTATTTT. Translating gives CASSLDKRGTDTQYF. The whole variable domain, filled in from reference TRBV7-2 and TRBJ2-3, reads GAGVSQSPSNKVTEKGKDVELRCDPISGHTALYWYRQSLGQGLEFLIYFQGNSAPDKSGLPSDRFSAERTGGSVSTLTIQRTQQEDSAVYLCASSLDKRGTDTQYFGPGTRLTVL.

In its sample, this clone was seen once. The chain links TRBV3-1 (or the pseudogene TRBV3-2) to TRBJ1-6; no definite D call. V dropped 1 base and J dropped 8 bases, with 12 bases sitting between them. Germline V lookup: CDR1 LGHDT, CDR2 YNNKEL (reference sequence). This CDR3 spans 15 amino acids. In DNA form, the CDR3 reads TGTGCCAGCAGCCAAGTCACAGCCAGTTATTCACCCCTCCACTTT. Translating it yields CASSQVTASYSPLHF.

The chain couples TRBV7-9 to TRBJ1-6; possible D gene TRBD1, 6 bases. This CDR3 has 17 residues. Trimming stripped 1 base from V and 10 bases from J, with 20 bases between. Germline V CDR1 and CDR2: SEHNR, FQNEAQ (reference sequence). The CDR3 loop is CASSLETGRVRGSPLHF. The CDR3, as DNA: TGTGCCAGCAGCTTAGAAACAGGGAGGGTTAGAGGGTCACCCCTCCACTTT.

J is TRBJ2-7 and V is TRBV5-1; D perhaps matches TRBD1 (6 bases). The CDR3 has 14 residues. Looked up from germline, CDR1 is SGHRS and CDR2 is YFSETQ. V was clipped by 0 bases and J by 3 bases, with 10 bases between them. CDR3 nucleotide sequence: TGCGCCAGCAGCTTGGAGGTACAGGGCTACGAGCAGTACTTC. It encodes CASSLEVQGYEQYF.

V gene TRBV19 combines with J gene TRBJ1-5; 10 bases line up with TRBD1. The CDR3 has 18 amino acids. V trimming: 7 bases; J trimming: 3 bases; junction bases outside the gene matches: 15. CDR1 and CDR2 (germline): LNHDA, SQIVND (reference sequence). The CDR3 DNA is TGTGCCAGTACCCGAAGGGCTGACAGGGGGCCAAACAATCAGCCCCAGCATTTT. Protein: CASTRRADRGPNNQPQHF.

This CDR3 is CASSPGQNPIYYEQYF. CDR3 nucleotide sequence: TGTGCCAGCAGCCCGGGTCAGAACCCGATCTACTACGAGCAGTACTTC. The genes are TRBV5-6 and TRBJ2-7; D uncertain. Deletions cut 4 bases from V and 3 bases from J, with 20 bases between. This CDR3 has 16 residues. Per the germline V gene, CDR1 is SGHDT and CDR2 is YYEEEE.

The V gene is TRBV7-6, the J gene TRBJ2-6, with D possibly TRBD2 on 6 matching bases. Per the germline V gene, CDR1 is SGHVS and CDR2 is FNYEAQ. The CDR3 length is 17 residues. Between the trimmed V and J ends, which lost 5 bases and 5 bases, there was a span of 19 bases. The CDR3 loop reads CASSLPWEAIRANVLTF. CDR3 in DNA: TGTGCCAGCAGCCTCCCATGGGAGGCAATCAGGGCCAACGTCCTGACTTTC.

The chain links TRBV7-2 to TRBJ2-1; TRBD2 matches at 8 bases. Germline lookup yields CDR1 SGHTA and CDR2 FQGNSA. The CDR3 has 14 amino acids. The V gene end was trimmed by 1 base and the J gene end by 8 bases; junction bases not matched to a gene: 4. The CDR3 DNA reads TGTGCCAGCAGCTTAGGGATAGCGGGGTATGAGCAGTTCTTC. Its protein product is CASSLGIAGYEQFF.